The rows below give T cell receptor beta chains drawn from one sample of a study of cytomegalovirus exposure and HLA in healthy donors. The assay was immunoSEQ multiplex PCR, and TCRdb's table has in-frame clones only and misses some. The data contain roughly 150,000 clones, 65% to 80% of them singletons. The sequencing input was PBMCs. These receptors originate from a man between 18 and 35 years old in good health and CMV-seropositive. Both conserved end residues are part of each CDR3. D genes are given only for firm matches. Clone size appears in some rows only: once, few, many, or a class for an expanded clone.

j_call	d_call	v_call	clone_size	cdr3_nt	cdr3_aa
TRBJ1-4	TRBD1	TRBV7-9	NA	TGTGCCAGCAGCACTACGGACAGGGGTGAAAAACTGTTTTTT	CASSTTDRGEKLFF
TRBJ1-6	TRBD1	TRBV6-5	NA	TGTGCCAGCAGTTCGACAGGGCCTCAATCACCCCTCCACTTT	CASSSTGPQSPLHF
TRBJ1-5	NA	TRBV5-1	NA	TGCGCCAGCAGTGAGGGATCCGGCAATCAGCCCCAGCATTTT	CASSEGSGNQPQHF
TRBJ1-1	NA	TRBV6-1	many	TGTGCCAGCAGGCGGGGCACGAACACTGAAGCTTTCTTT	CASRRGTNTEAFF
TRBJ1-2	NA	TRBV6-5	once	TGTGCCAGCAGGGTACAGGGAAAGGGTGATGGCTACACCTTC	CASRVQGKGDGYTF
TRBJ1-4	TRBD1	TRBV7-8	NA	TGTGCCAGCAGCTTTGGGGGGACAGATGAAAAACTGTTTTTT	CASSFGGTDEKLFF
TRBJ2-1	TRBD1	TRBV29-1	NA	TGCAGCGTTGGTAGGACAGGGGATGGTAATGAGCAGTTCTTC	CSVGRTGDGNEQFF
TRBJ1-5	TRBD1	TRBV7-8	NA	TGTGCCAGCAGCCCCGGGACAGGGGTCGACCAGCCCCAGCATTTT	CASSPGTGVDQPQHF
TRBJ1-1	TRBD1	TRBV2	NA	TGTGCCAGCAGTGATCTGACAGGGTACCTGAACACTGAAGCTTTCTTT	CASSDLTGYLNTEAFF
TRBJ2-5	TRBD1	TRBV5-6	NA	TGTGCCAGCAGCTTGGTGGGACAGGGCCTCCAAGAGACCCAGTACTTC	CASSLVGQGLQETQYF
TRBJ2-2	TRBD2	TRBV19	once	TGTGCCAGTACCCCGGGGGGAAGGGTCGGGGAGCTGTTTTTT	CASTPGGRVGELFF
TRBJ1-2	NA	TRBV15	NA	TGTGCCACCAGCAGAGATCAGAACGGCTACACCTTC	CATSRDQNGYTF
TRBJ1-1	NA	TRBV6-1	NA	TGTGCCAGCAGTGAGAGATTTGAAGCTTTCTTT	CASSERFEAFF
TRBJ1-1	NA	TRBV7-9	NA	TGTGCCAGCAGCGATACCAATAGGAACACTGAAGCTTTCTTT	CASSDTNRNTEAFF
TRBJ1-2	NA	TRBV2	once	TGTGCCAGCAGTGTGACAGGACTTGAGGGCTACACCTTC	CASSVTGLEGYTF
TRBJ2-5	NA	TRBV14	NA	TGTGCCAGCAGCACGTCAGGGGTCGGGGACCAGTACTTC	CASSTSGVGDQYF
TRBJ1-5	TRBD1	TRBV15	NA	TGTGCCACCAGCAGTTCCGGGACAGGCAATCAGCCCCAGCATTTT	CATSSSGTGNQPQHF